These 29 T cell receptor beta chains share one sample of origin, sequenced in a study of spatial heterogeneity in lung cancer (dated by TCRdb to the late 2010s). The time point label, as the study defines it: sample taken at primary tumor resection. TCR sequencing used whole RNA extracted from tumor and nontumor lung tissue, or from cryopreserved PBMC samples, without cell sorting. Receptors were amplified or captured by 5' RACE. Sequenced using a NextSeq 500. The raw public data were reprocessed by TCRdb itself: fastp quality trimming at Q25, MiXCR clonotype calling, in-frame beta chains only. Identical CDR3 proteins give one entry, which carries the most common genes and DNA. Recorded for this sample are about 82,000 distinct CDR3 sequences; roughly 12% of them occurred a single time. The leading ten clones occupy roughly 4.5% of the sample. This sample comprised PBMCs, obtained at surgery. These receptors were collected from a male donor with early-stage non-small cell lung cancer.

There are a few counts of this clonotype. The V gene is TRBV4-1, the J gene TRBJ2-1; 8 positions agree with TRBD2. The germline gives CDR1 MGHRA, CDR2 YSYEKL. The CDR3 contains 15 residues. V was pared by 1 base and J by 12 bases, with 11 bases of the junction left unmatched. The CDR3 spells CASSQAPSSGKGQFF. For the CDR3, the DNA is TGCGCCAGCAGCCAAGCCCCGAGTAGCGGGAAAGGGCAGTTCTTC.

V is TRBV7-9 and J is TRBJ2-5; 14 bases are shared with TRBD2. V was pared by 5 bases and J by 2 bases, with 4 bases of the junction left unmatched. The CDR3 length is 16 residues. CDR1 and CDR2 (germline): SEHNR, FQNEAQ (reference sequence). For the CDR3, the DNA is TGTGCCAGCAGCCGGGGACTAGCGGGGGAGCAAGAGACCCAGTACTTC. Protein sequence: CASSRGLAGEQETQYF. Full variable domain (missing parts from reference TRBV7-9 and TRBJ2-5): DTGVSQNPRHKITKRGQNVTFRCDPISEHNRLYWYRQTLGQGPEFLTYFQNEAQLEKSRLLSDRFSAERPKGSFSTLEIQRTEQGDSAMYLCASSRGLAGEQETQYFGPGTRLLVL.

This clonotype was recorded a few times. This chain connects TRBV6-6 to TRBJ2-5, with D possibly TRBD1 on 6 matching bases. V lost 11 bases and J 1 base, leaving 14 bases between the germline ends. Germline V gives CDR1 MNHNY, CDR2 SVGAGI (reference sequence). CDR3 length equals 13 residues. The CDR3 region has the DNA TGTGCCCACAGGGCCCCGTCCCAAGAGACCCAGTACTTC. Translated: CAHRAPSQETQYF.

CDR3 sequence reads: CASSLGLGQGTDTQYF. Here the CDR3 DNA reads TGTGCCAGCAGCCTGGGCCTGGGACAGGGCACAGATACGCAGTATTTT. V usage is TRBV5-8 and J usage is TRBJ2-3; 8 nucleotides match TRBD1. The CDR3 is 16 residues long. Trimming at V came to 4 bases and at J to 1 base, leaving 8 bases not matched to a gene. CDR1 and CDR2 (germline): SGHTS, YDEGEE.

CDR3 region: CSVHGTEFMNTEAFF. DNA for the CDR3: TGCAGCGTGCATGGGACAGAGTTTATGAACACTGAAGCTTTCTTT. This chain uses TRBV29-1 with TRBJ1-1, with 7 bases aligning to TRBD1. The V and J ends lost 6 bases and 0 bases, in that order; junction bases with no gene match: 10. The germline gives CDR1 SQVTM, CDR2 ANQGSEA. The CDR3 has 15 residues.

This rearrangement joins TRBV20-1 to TRBJ1-5; TRBD1 is a possible D gene (5 bases). This CDR3 is built from 15 residues. CDR1 is DFQATT, CDR2 SNEGSKA, per germline (reference sequence). V dropped 2 bases and J dropped 6 bases, with 17 bases sitting between them. The CDR3 loop reads CSARPGGGNRQPQHF. For the CDR3, the DNA is TGCAGTGCTAGACCTGGGGGGGGTAATCGTCAGCCCCAGCATTTT.

This clonotype was counted between two and nine times. The chain links TRBV19 to TRBJ2-5; 12 bases fit TRBD2. The CDR3 runs to 15 residues. CDR1 and CDR2 from the germline V gene are LNHDA and SQIVND (reference sequence). The V gene end was trimmed by 6 bases and the J gene end by 3 bases; junction bases not matched to a gene: 5. CDR3 sequence (DNA): TGTGCCAGTAGCAGACTAGCGGGGGAGGAAGAGACCCAGTACTTC. Its translation: CASSRLAGEEETQYF. Filled out from reference TRBV19 and TRBJ2-5, the complete variable domain reads DGGITQSPKYLFRKEGQNVTLSCEQNLNHDAMYWYRQDPGQGLRLIYYSQIVNDFQKGDIAEGYSVSREKKESFPLTVTSAQKNPTAFYLCASSRLAGEEETQYFGPGTRLLVL.

This clonotype appeared a few times. This chain joins TRBV20-1 and TRBJ2-5; D not certain. The CDR3 runs 12 residues. CDR1 is DFQATT, CDR2 SNEGSKA, per germline (reference sequence). This chain's CDR3 is CTARSDQETQYF. CDR3 nucleotides: TGCACGGCTAGGTCGGACCAAGAGACCCAGTACTTC.

The chain has TRBV7-6 and TRBJ2-3, with 9 bases lining up with TRBD1. This CDR3 comprises 16 residues. The germline CDR1 and CDR2 sequences are SGHVS and FNYEAQ. With V trimmed by 5 bases and J by 2 bases, 8 bases remained unmatched. The CDR3 coding sequence is TGTGCCAGCAGCCCGAGGACAGGGGCCTACACAGATACGCAGTATTTT. Encoded protein: CASSPRTGAYTDTQYF.

There are many counts of this clonotype. The chain is built from TRBV4-1 and TRBJ2-1; TRBD1 aligns across 10 bases. Losses at the gene ends were 2 bases for V and 4 bases for J; bases not matched to a gene: 8. Germline V CDR1 and CDR2: MGHRA, YSYEKL. The length of the CDR3 is 17 residues. This CDR3 is CASSQKTGTGEYNEQFF. The DNA for the CDR3 is TGCGCCAGCAGCCAAAAAACCGGGACAGGGGAGTACAATGAGCAGTTCTTC.

The chain employs TRBV19 and TRBJ2-1; TRBD2 matches 14 bases. With 9 bases clipped from V and 10 bases from J, the junction kept 11 bases outside the gene matches. The CDR3 spans 15 residues. Germline V gene sequence: CDR1 LNHDA, CDR2 SQIVND (reference sequence). This CDR3 is CASSRTSGRREEQFF. CDR3 DNA sequence: TGTGCCAGCAGCCGGACTAGCGGGAGGAGGGAAGAGCAGTTCTTC.

This clonotype was counted many times. V is TRBV12-3 or TRBV12-4 and J is TRBJ2-3; D not resolved. This CDR3 contains 13 residues. The V end lost 5 bases, the J end lost 1 base, and 7 bases lay between the germline ends. This CDR3 is CASSQIRTDTQYF. CDR3 DNA: TGTGCCAGCAGTCAAATTCGCACAGATACGCAGTATTTT.

This chain uses TRBV7-3 with TRBJ2-2, with D unclear. This CDR3 has 14 residues. Trimming left V 4 bases short and J 6 bases short, with 12 bases between. Per germline, CDR1 SGHTA and CDR2 FQGTGA. CDR3 sequence: CASSSTSRSGELFF. CDR3 coding DNA: TGTGCCAGCAGCTCGACGTCACGGTCCGGGGAGCTGTTTTTT.

The rearrangement links TRBV20-1 to TRBJ1-3, with D possibly TRBD1 on 5 matching bases. From germline, CDR1 is DFQATT and CDR2 SNEGSKA (reference sequence). This CDR3 is built from 11 residues. V gave up 7 bases and J gave up 9 bases, with 13 bases separating them. The CDR3 DNA is TGCAGTGTCCAAGGCGGGGCCACCATATATTTT. It encodes CSVQGGATIYF.

This clonotype was picked up many times. The chain uses TRBV6-2 or TRBV6-3 and TRBJ2-7; D not certain. V lost 2 bases, J lost 3 bases, and 17 bases lay in between. Germline assignment: CDR1 MNHEY and CDR2 SVGEGT. The CDR3 is 16 amino acids. CDR3 amino acids: CASSYRITTLFYEQYF. Written as DNA, the CDR3 is TGTGCCAGCAGTTACAGGATCACAACTCTATTCTACGAGCAGTACTTC.

V is TRBV6-1 and J is TRBJ2-5, with 14 bases that match TRBD2. Germline-derived CDR1 and CDR2 are MNHNS and SASEGT. The CDR3 contains 17 residues. The junction had 6 bases not matched to a gene; V was cut back by 1 base and J by 5 bases. The CDR3 spells CASSEERGLAGVETQYF. The CDR3 DNA follows: TGTGCCAGCAGTGAAGAGAGGGGACTAGCGGGAGTTGAGACCCAGTACTTC.

This clonotype was observed a handful of times. The gene calls are TRBV7-9 and TRBJ2-5; D perhaps matches TRBD2 (6 bases). The V end lost 1 base, the J end lost 5 bases, and 14 bases lay between the germline ends. The CDR3 is made up of 15 amino acids. The germline V gene encodes CDR1 SEHNR and CDR2 FQNEAQ (reference sequence). CDR3 amino acids: CASSLGGTGGETQYF. The CDR3 nucleotides read TGTGCCAGCAGCTTAGGTGGTACAGGAGGGGAGACCCAGTACTTC.

There are a few counts of this clonotype. The chain links TRBV27 to TRBJ1-1, with unresolved D. V lost 3 bases to trimming and J lost 1 base, with 9 bases between them. This CDR3 has 14 residues. CDR1 MNHEY and CDR2 SMNVEV come from the germline V gene (reference sequence). Here the CDR3 DNA reads TGTGCCAGCAGTTTGGCCTCGTCGAACACTGAAGCTTTCTTT. Translated: CASSLASSNTEAFF.

As for this clonotype: A single base separates this from a much larger clone, so it may be a read error. The rearrangement links TRBV19 to TRBJ1-5, with no clear D. V lost 3 bases to trimming and J lost 3 bases, with 9 bases between them. The CDR3 runs 14 residues. The germline V gene has CDR1 LNHDA and CDR2 SQIVND (reference sequence). The CDR3 DNA reads as TGTGCCAGTAGTATCGGAGAGGACAATCAGCCCCAGCATTTT. Amino acid sequence: CASSIGEDNQPQHF.

The chain links TRBV15 to TRBJ2-7; TRBD2 is a possible D gene (6 bases). Per the germline V gene, CDR1 is LNHNV and CDR2 is YYDKDF (reference sequence). V was clipped by 0 bases and J by 0 bases, with 9 bases between them. This CDR3 has 15 amino acids. This chain's CDR3 is CATSRDTGSSYEQYF. The CDR3 DNA sequence: TGTGCCACCAGCAGAGATACCGGGAGCTCCTACGAGCAGTACTTC. The whole variable domain, remainder taken from reference TRBV15 and TRBJ2-7, is DAMVIQNPRYQVTQFGKPVTLSCSQTLNHNVMYWYQQKSSQAPKLLFHYYDKDFNNEADTPDNFQSRRPNTSFCFLDIRSPGLGDTAMYLCATSRDTGSSYEQYFGPGTRLTVT.

V and J are TRBV20-1 and TRBJ2-2; D unclear. V shed 5 bases and J shed 2 bases, with 6 bases lying between them. From germline, CDR1 is DFQATT and CDR2 SNEGSKA (reference sequence). This CDR3 region has 12 residues. CDR3 in amino acids: CSAGKNTGELFF. CDR3 nucleotides: TGCAGTGCTGGGAAAAACACCGGGGAGCTGTTTTTT.

The rearrangement links TRBV30 to TRBJ1-1; D might be TRBD1 (5 bases). The germline CDR1 and CDR2 sequences are GTSNPN and SVGIG (reference sequence). V lost 3 bases, J lost 4 bases, and 15 bases lay in between. The CDR3 is 14 amino acids. CDR3 loop: CAWRPPIGTTEAFF. CDR3 DNA: TGTGCCTGGAGGCCCCCGATAGGGACCACTGAAGCTTTCTTT.

The chain couples TRBV5-1 to TRBJ2-2; D call uncertain. Germline-derived CDR1 and CDR2 are SGHRS and YFSETQ. V was clipped by 0 bases and J by 5 bases, with 8 bases between them. This CDR3 is built from 14 residues. The CDR3 nucleotides read TGCGCCAGCAGCTTGGCGTTGGCTACCGGGGAGCTGTTTTTT. It is translated as CASSLALATGELFF.

The rearrangement uses TRBV29-1 and TRBJ2-7; TRBD1 might be the D (6 bases). The germline V and J ends were trimmed by 1 base and 0 bases, with 19 bases remaining between them. Germline CDR1 is SQVTM and CDR2 is ANQGSEA. This CDR3 spans 17 amino acids. The CDR3 sequence is CSVEVRSRGFTSYEQYF. The DNA for the CDR3 is TGCAGCGTTGAAGTTCGTTCTAGGGGGTTCACCTCCTACGAGCAGTACTTC.

This clonotype was detected only a few times. This chain uses TRBV20-1 with TRBJ1-2; unclear D gene. The germline V gene encodes CDR1 DFQATT and CDR2 SNEGSKA (reference sequence). Trimming pared 6 bases from V and 6 bases from J, leaving 20 bases between. The CDR3 sequence is 14 residues long. CDR3 in amino acids: CSARTPGVVDGYTF. The CDR3 nucleotides are TGCAGTGCCCGGACCCCGGGAGTTGTGGATGGCTACACCTTC.

The V call is TRBV6-2 or TRBV6-3, the J call TRBJ1-2, with a tentative D call TRBD1 (5 bases). The CDR3 is 15 amino acids. Germline assignment: CDR1 MNHEY and CDR2 SVGEGT. Trimming pared 6 bases from V and 4 bases from J, leaving 18 bases between. CDR3 sequence: CASSLPSQGPYGYTF. The DNA of the CDR3 is TGTGCCAGCAGCCTCCCCTCGCAGGGACCCTATGGCTACACCTTC.

The rearrangement uses TRBV12-3 or TRBV12-4 and TRBJ2-2; 8 bases align to TRBD2. The CDR3 length is 16 residues. V shed 6 bases, J shed 1 base, and the junction held 7 bases outside the gene matches. The CDR3 protein is CASSLSGGGNTGELFF. CDR3 nucleotide sequence: TGTGCCAGCAGCCTTTCCGGGGGGGGGAACACCGGGGAGCTGTTTTTT.

The CDR3 DNA reads as TGTGCCAGCAGCCCCAGGCCTCTAGCGGCACTCTACAATGAGCAGTTCTTC. This translates into CASSPRPLAALYNEQFF. This chain joins TRBV12-3 or TRBV12-4 and TRBJ2-1; 7 bases are a match to TRBD2. The CDR3 is 17 residues long. The trim removed 6 bases at V and 3 bases at J, leaving 14 bases unmatched.

This clonotype was seen repeatedly, ten times or more. This sequence joins TRBV29-1 and TRBJ1-2, with a tentative D call TRBD1 (5 bases). This CDR3 region has 11 residues. V lost 1 base to trimming and J lost 8 bases, with 8 bases between them. Germline values: CDR1 SQVTM, CDR2 ANQGSEA. CDR3 sequence (DNA): TGCAGCGTTGAAGGCAGGGAGGGCTACACCTTC. Protein: CSVEGREGYTF.